A single sample is the source of the 3 T cell receptor beta chains below, sequenced in a study of T cell responses to AZD1222 COVID-19 vaccine. Sequenced by immunoSEQ multiplex PCR; TCRdb stores in-frame clones only, minus some. The sample includes about 270,000 clones, 90% to 95% seen only once; the top ten take around 0.57%. The sample consisted of peripheral blood, taken 28 days after the second AZD1222 dose. All receptors derive from an adult who received the AZD1222 COVID-19 vaccine.

CDR3 in DNA: TGTGCCAGCAGTTACAGCAATGAGCAGTTCTTC. Encoded protein: CASSYSNEQFF. The chain couples TRBV12-3 or TRBV12-4 to TRBJ2-1; D unclear. The CDR3 has 11 residues. Trimming stripped 4 bases from V and 6 bases from J, with 4 bases between.

This clone appeared once. The V and J genes are TRBV28 and TRBJ2-7, with a weak D call TRBD2 (6 bases). Germline assignment: CDR1 MDHEN and CDR2 SYDVKM. This CDR3 comprises 15 residues. V was cut by 1 base and J by 4 bases, with 14 bases left in between. CDR3 region: CASSLYETGGYEQYF. The CDR3 region has the DNA TGTGCCAGCAGTTTATATGAGACTGGGGGGTACGAGCAGTACTTC.

This clone was counted once. Within the sample, other DNA sequences also encode this same CDR3. V gene TRBV5-1 combines with J gene TRBJ1-1; D possibly corresponds to TRBD1 (5 bases). CDR3 length equals 15 residues. The ends were cut back, 0 bases at V and 2 bases at J, with 11 bases in the middle. Germline CDR1 SGHRS, CDR2 YFSETQ. The CDR3 DNA reads as TGCGCCAGCAGCTTGGGAGGGCAGGGTAACACTGAAGCTTTCTTT. Translation: CASSLGGQGNTEAFF.